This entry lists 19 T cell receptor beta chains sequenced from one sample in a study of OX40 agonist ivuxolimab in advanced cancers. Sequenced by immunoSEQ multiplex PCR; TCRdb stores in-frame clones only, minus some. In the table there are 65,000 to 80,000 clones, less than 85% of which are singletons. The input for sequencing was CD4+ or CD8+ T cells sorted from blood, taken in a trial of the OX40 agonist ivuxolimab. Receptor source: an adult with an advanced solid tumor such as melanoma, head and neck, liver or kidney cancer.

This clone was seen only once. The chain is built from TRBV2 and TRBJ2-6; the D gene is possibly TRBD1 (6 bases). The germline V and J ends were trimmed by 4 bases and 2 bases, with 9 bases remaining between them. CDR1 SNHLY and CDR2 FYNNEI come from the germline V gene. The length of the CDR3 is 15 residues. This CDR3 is CASSGYRAGANVLTF. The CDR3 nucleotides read TGTGCCAGCAGTGGTTACAGGGCTGGGGCCAACGTCCTGACTTTC.

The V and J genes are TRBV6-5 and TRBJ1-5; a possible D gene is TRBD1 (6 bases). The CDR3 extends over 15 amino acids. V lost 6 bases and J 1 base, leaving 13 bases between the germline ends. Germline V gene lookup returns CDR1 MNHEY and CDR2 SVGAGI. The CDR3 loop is CASRPSGASNQPQHF. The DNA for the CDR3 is TGTGCCAGCAGGCCGTCGGGGGCGAGCAATCAGCCCCAGCATTTT.

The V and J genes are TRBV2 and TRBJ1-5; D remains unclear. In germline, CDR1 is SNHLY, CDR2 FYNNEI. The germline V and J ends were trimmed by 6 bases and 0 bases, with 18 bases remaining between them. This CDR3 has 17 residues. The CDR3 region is CASSRVRNSYSNQPQHF. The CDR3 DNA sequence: TGTGCCAGCAGCCGAGTGAGAAACTCCTATAGCAATCAGCCCCAGCATTTT.

This chain's CDR3 is CSVGRGQGAHEQYF. CDR3 nucleotides: TGCAGCGTTGGTAGGGGACAGGGGGCTCACGAGCAGTACTTC. The chain uses TRBV29-1 and TRBJ2-7; 12 bases are shared with TRBD1. Unmatched junction bases numbered 6, after V lost 4 bases and J lost 5 bases. CDR3 length: 14 amino acids. Germline loops: CDR1 SQVTM, CDR2 ANQGSEA.

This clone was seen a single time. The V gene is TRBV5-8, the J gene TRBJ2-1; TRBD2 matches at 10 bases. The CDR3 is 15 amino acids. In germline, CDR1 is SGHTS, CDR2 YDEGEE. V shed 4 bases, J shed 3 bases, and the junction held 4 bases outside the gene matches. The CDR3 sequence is CASSVAGGVYNEQFF. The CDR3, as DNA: TGTGCCAGCAGCGTAGCGGGGGGAGTCTACAATGAGCAGTTCTTC.

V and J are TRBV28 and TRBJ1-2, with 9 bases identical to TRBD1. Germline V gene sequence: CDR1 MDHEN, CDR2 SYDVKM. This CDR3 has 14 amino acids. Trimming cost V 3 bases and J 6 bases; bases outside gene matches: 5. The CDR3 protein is CASSFGDRENGYTF. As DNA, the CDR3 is TGTGCCAGCAGTTTTGGGGACAGGGAGAATGGCTACACCTTC.

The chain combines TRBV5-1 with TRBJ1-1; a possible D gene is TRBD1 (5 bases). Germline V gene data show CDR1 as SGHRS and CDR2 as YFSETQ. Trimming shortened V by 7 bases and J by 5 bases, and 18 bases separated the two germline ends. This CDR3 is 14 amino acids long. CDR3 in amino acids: CASLSGTHGTEAFF. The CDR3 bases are TGCGCCAGCCTTAGCGGGACCCATGGGACTGAAGCTTTCTTT.

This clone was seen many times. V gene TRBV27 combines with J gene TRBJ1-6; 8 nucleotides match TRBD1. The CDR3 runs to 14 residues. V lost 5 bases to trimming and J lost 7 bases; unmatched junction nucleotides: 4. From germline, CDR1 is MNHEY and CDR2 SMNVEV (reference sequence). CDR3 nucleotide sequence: TGTGCCAGCAGTCCCGGACAGGGAAATTCACCCCTCCACTTT. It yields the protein CASSPGQGNSPLHF.

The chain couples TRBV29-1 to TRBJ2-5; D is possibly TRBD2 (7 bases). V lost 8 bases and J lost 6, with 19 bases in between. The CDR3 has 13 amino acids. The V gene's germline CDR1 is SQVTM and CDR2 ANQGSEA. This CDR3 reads CSSSSRGGQTQYF. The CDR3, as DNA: TGCAGCTCCTCTTCCAGGGGAGGGCAGACCCAGTACTTC. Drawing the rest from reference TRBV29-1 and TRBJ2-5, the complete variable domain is SAVISQKPSRDICQRGTSLTIQCQVDSQVTMMFWYRQQPGQSLTLIATANQGSEATYESGFVIDKFPISRPNLTFSTLTVSNMSPEDSSIYLCSSSSRGGQTQYFGPGTRLLVL.

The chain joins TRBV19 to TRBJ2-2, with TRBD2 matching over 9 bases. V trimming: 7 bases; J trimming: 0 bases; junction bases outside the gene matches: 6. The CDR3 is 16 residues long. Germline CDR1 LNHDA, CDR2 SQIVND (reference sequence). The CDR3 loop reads CASNVGLAANTGELFF. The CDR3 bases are TGTGCCAGTAATGTGGGACTAGCCGCGAACACCGGGGAGCTGTTTTTT.

CDR3 bases: TGTGCCAGCAGCCAAGATCCAGGGACTTCTGGAAACACCATATATTTT. This codes for CASSQDPGTSGNTIYF. This sequence joins TRBV4-2 and TRBJ1-3, with a tentative D call TRBD1 (5 bases). CDR3 size: 16 residues. Per germline, CDR1 LGHNA and CDR2 YNFKEQ. Trimming left V 0 bases short and J 1 base short, with 10 bases between.

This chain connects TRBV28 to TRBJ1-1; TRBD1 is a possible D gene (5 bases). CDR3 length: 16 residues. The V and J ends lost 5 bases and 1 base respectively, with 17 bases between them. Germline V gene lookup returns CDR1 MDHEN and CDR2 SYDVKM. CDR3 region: CASSEGPGRGNTEAFF. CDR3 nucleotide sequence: TGTGCCAGCAGTGAAGGCCCAGGGAGGGGGAACACTGAAGCTTTCTTT.

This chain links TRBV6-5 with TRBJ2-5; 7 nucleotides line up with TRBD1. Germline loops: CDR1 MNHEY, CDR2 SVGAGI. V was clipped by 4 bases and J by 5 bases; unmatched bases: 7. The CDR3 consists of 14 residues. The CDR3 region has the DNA TGTGCCAGCAGTTTACAGGGGCGGGTGGAGACCCAGTACTTC. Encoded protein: CASSLQGRVETQYF.

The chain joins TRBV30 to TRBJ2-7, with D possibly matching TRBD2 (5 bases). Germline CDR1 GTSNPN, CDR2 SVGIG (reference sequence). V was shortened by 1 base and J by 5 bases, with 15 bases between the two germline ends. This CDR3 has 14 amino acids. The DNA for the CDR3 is TGTGCCTGGAGTGGTCCGGGGTGGTCCCACGAGCAGTACTTC. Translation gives CAWSGPGWSHEQYF. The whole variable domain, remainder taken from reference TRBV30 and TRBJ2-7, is SQTIHQWPATLVQPVGSPLSLECTVEGTSNPNLYWYRQAAGRGLQLLFYSVGIGQISSEVPQNLSASRPQDRQFILSSKKLLLSDSGFYLCAWSGPGWSHEQYFGPGTRLTVT.

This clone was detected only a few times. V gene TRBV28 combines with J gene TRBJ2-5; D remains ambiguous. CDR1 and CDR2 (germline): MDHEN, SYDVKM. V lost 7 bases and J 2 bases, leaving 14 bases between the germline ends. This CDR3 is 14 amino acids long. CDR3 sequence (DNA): TGTGCCAGCAACTCCATAGTAGCTCAAGAGACCCAGTACTTC. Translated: CASNSIVAQETQYF.

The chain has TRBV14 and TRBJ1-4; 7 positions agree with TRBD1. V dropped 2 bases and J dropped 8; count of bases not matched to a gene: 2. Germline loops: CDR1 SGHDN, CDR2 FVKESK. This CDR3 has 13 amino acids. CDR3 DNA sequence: TGTGCCAGCAGCCAAACACAGGGGGAAAAACTGTTTTTT. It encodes CASSQTQGEKLFF.

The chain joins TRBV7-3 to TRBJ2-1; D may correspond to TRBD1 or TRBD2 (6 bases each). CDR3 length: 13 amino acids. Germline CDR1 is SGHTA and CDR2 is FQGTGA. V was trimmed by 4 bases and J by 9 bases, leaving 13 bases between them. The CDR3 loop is CASSSGGHGEQFF. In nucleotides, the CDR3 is TGTGCCAGCAGCTCCGGGGGACACGGTGAGCAGTTCTTC.

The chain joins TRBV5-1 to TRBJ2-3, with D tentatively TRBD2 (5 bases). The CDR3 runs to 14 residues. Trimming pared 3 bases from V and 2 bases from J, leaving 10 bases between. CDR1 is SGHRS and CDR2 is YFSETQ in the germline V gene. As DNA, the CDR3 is TGCGCCAGCAGCTCCGGACTTGTCACAGATACGCAGTATTTT. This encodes CASSSGLVTDTQYF.

The chain's CDR3 is CASSLAGEEDTQYF. In DNA, the CDR3 is TGTGCCAGCAGCTTGGCGGGGGAGGAAGATACGCAGTATTTT. J is TRBJ2-3 and V is TRBV5-6, with D maybe TRBD2 (6 bases). CDR3 length equals 14 residues. Trimming cost V 0 bases and J 5 bases, with 10 bases left between them. CDR1 is SGHDT and CDR2 is YYEEEE in the germline V gene.